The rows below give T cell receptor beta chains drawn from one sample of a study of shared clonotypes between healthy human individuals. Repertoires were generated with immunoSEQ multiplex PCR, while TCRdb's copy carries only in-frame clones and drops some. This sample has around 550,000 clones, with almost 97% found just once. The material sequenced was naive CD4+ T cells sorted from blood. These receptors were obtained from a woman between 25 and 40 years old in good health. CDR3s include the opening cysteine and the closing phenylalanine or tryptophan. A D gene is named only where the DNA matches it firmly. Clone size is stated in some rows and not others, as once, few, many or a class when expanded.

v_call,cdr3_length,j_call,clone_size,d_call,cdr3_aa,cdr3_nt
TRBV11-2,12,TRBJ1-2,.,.,CASSLGGRGYTF,TGTGCCAGCAGCTTAGGAGGGCGAGGCTACACCTTC
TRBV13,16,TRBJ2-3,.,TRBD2,CASSFGGLAVMDTQYF,TGTGCCAGCAGCTTCGGGGGACTAGCGGTGATGGATACGCAGTATTTT
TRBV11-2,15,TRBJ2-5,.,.,CASSLGLTAQETQYF,TGTGCCAGCAGCTTAGGACTGACTGCCCAAGAGACCCAGTACTTC
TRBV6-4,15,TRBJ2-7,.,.,CASSEPGTTKNEQYF,TGTGCCAGCAGTGAACCCGGGACCACCAAAAACGAGCAGTACTTC
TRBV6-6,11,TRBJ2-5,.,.,CASSYYETQYF,TGTGCCAGCAGTTACTACGAGACCCAGTACTTC
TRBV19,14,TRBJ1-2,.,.,CASFGALPNYGYTF,TGTGCCAGCTTTGGGGCCCTTCCGAACTATGGCTACACCTTC
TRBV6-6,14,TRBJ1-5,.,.,CASSYEGPGQPQHF,TGTGCCAGCAGTTACGAAGGTCCGGGTCAGCCCCAGCATTTT
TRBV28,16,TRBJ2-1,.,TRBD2,CASSLLGLAGVYEQFF,TGTGCCAGCAGTCTATTGGGACTAGCGGGAGTCTATGAGCAGTTCTTC
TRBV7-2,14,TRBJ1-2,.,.,CASTQGRGSYGYTF,TGTGCCAGCACCCAAGGCCGGGGGAGCTATGGCTACACCTTC
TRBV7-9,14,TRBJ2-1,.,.,CASQSRGAYNEQFF,TGTGCCAGCCAGTCTCGGGGTGCCTACAATGAGCAGTTCTTC
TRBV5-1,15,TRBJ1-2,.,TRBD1,CASSWMPDRDYGYTF,TGCGCCAGCAGCTGGATGCCCGACAGGGACTATGGCTACACCTTC
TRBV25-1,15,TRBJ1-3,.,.,CASSDSQDPGNTIYF,TGTGCCAGCAGTGATTCGCAGGACCCTGGAAACACCATATATTTT
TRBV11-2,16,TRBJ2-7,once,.,CASSLNFYGGAYEQYF,TGTGCCAGCAGCTTAAATTTTTACGGGGGTGCCTACGAGCAGTACTTC
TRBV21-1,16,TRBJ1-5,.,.,CASSRDLKEGNQPQHF,TGTGCCAGCAGCAGGGACCTCAAGGAAGGGAATCAGCCCCAGCATTTT
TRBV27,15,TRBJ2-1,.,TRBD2,CASSARTSGTNEQFF,TGTGCCAGCAGCGCGAGGACTAGCGGGACCAATGAGCAGTTCTTC
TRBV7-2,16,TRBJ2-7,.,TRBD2,CASSSGKVGGPGEQYF,TGTGCCAGCAGCTCCGGCAAGGTGGGAGGGCCGGGCGAGCAGTACTTC
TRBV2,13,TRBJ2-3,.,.,CASKGYSTDTQYF,TGTGCCAGCAAGGGGTACAGCACAGATACGCAGTATTTT
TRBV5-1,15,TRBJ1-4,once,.,CASSLRGDSSGKLFF,TGCGCCAGCAGCTTGCGGGGGGATAGTTCTGGAAAACTGTTTTTT
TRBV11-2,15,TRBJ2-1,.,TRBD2,CASRSLAGERNEQFF,TGTGCCAGCAGATCCCTAGCGGGAGAAAGGAATGAGCAGTTCTTC
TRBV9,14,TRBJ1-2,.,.,CASSRVREDYGYTF,TGTGCCAGCAGCCGGGTCAGAGAGGACTATGGCTACACCTTC
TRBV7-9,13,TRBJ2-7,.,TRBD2,CASSLAGLDEQYF,TGTGCCAGCAGCTTAGCGGGACTAGACGAGCAGTACTTC
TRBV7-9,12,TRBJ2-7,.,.,CASSLSGYEQYF,TGTGCCAGCAGCTTATCCGGATACGAGCAGTACTTC
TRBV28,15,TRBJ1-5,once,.,CASSPQGRVDQPQHF,TGTGCCAGCAGTCCTCAGGGCAGGGTAGATCAGCCCCAGCATTTT
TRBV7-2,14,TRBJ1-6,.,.,CASTYGSYNSPLHF,TGTGCCAGCACCTACGGCTCCTATAATTCACCCCTCCACTTT
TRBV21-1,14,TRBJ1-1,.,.,CASSTYLRGTEAFF,TGTGCCAGCAGCACATACCTGCGAGGCACTGAAGCTTTCTTT
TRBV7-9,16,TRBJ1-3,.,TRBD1,CASSLPGQGVGNTIYF,TGTGCCAGCAGCTTACCGGGACAGGGTGTCGGAAACACCATATATTTT
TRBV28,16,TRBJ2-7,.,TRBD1,CASGSLDGTGTYEQYF,TGTGCCAGCGGATCTTTGGACGGGACAGGGACCTACGAGCAGTACTTC
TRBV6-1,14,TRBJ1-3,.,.,CASSTWGSGNTIYF,TGTGCCAGCAGCACTTGGGGCTCTGGAAACACCATATATTTT
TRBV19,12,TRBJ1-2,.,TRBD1,CASVGQGDGYTF,TGTGCCAGTGTGGGGCAGGGGGATGGCTACACCTTC
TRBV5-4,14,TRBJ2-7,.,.,CASSSGTGFYEQYF,TGTGCCAGCAGCTCCGGGACGGGGTTTTACGAGCAGTACTTC
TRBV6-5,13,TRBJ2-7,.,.,CASSYRQVDEQYF,TGTGCCAGCAGTTACCGTCAGGTCGACGAGCAGTACTTC
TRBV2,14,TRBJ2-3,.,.,CASSERVQSDTQYF,TGTGCCAGCAGTGAACGGGTCCAATCAGATACGCAGTATTTT
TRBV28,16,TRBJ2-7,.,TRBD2,CASSKSLAGVPYEQYF,TGTGCCAGCAGTAAATCACTAGCGGGAGTCCCCTACGAGCAGTACTTC
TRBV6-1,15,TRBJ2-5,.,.,CASSFQVGDGETQYF,TGTGCCAGCAGTTTTCAGGTGGGGGATGGGGAGACCCAGTACTTC
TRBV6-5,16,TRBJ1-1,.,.,CASSYSAGYGNTEAFF,TGTGCCAGCAGTTACTCGGCAGGGTATGGAAACACTGAAGCTTTCTTT
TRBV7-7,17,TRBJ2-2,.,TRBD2,CASSLGPGLAGAGELFF,TGTGCCAGCAGCTTAGGCCCGGGACTAGCGGGAGCCGGGGAGCTGTTTTTT
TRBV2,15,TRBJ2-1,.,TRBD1,CASSERAGGNNEQFF,TGTGCCAGCAGTGAAAGGGCAGGGGGCAACAATGAGCAGTTCTTC
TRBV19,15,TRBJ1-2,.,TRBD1,CASRTTGTVGYGYTF,TGTGCCAGTAGGACTACAGGGACAGTTGGCTATGGCTACACCTTC
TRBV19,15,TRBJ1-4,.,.,CASSPTGTVGEKLFF,TGTGCCAGTAGTCCAACCGGGACCGTTGGAGAAAAACTGTTTTTT